This T cell receptor beta chain stems from a study of cytomegalovirus exposure and HLA in healthy donors. This clone was seen just once. The germline gives CDR1 SGHTA, CDR2 FQGNSA. V was clipped by 5 bases and J by 4 bases; unmatched bases: 9. The CDR3 is made up of 17 amino acids. Sequencing used immunoSEQ multiplex PCR; TCRdb keeps in-frame clones, though not all of them. The sample contains about 150,000 clones, around 93% of which appear only once. The sample comprised PBMCs. The rearrangement uses TRBV7-2 and TRBJ2-5; TRBD2 aligns across 14 bases. The receptor comes from a man aged 18 to 30 in good health and CMV-seropositive. The CDR3 loop reads CASSPRLAGGEGETQYF. The CDR3 DNA follows: TGTGCCAGCAGCCCGCGACTAGCGGGAGGGGAGGGAGAGACCCAGTACTTC. Looking up the rest from reference TRBV7-2 and TRBJ2-5 gives the full variable domain: GAGVSQSPSNKVTEKGKDVELRCDPISGHTALYWYRQSLGQGLEFLIYFQGNSAPDKSGLPSDRFSAERTGGSVSTLTIQRTQQEDSAVYLCASSPRLAGGEGETQYFGPGTRLLVL.